This T cell receptor (beta chain) was captured in a study of blood T cell repertoires in COVID-19. TCRdb's copy holds only in-frame clones and misses some; the assay was immunoSEQ multiplex PCR. The data contain around 300,000 clones, roughly nine tenths of them singletons. The V end was cut by 2 bases, the J end by 2 bases, with 11 bases between. This CDR3 is 15 amino acids long. Germline lookup yields CDR1 SGHRS and CDR2 YFSETQ. The source is a woman under 30 who had recovered from COVID-19. V usage is TRBV5-1 and J usage is TRBJ2-1; tentative D call: TRBD1 (5 bases). The material sequenced was PBMCs or T cells enriched from blood (not recorded which). CDR3 region: CASSLDSPTYNEQFF. As DNA, the CDR3 is TGCGCCAGCAGCTTAGACAGTCCCACCTACAATGAGCAGTTCTTC.